This note documents a single T cell receptor beta chain sequence. Antigen: not known. Other DNA sequences of this sample code for an identical CDR3. The data stem from a study of OX40 agonist ivuxolimab in advanced cancers. Sequenced by immunoSEQ multiplex PCR; TCRdb stores in-frame clones only, minus some. The sample lists approximately 94,000 clones, about 88% occurring once. V dropped 5 bases and J dropped 6 bases, with 8 bases sitting between them. The CDR3 extends over 12 amino acids. CDR1 is MDHEN, CDR2 SYDVKM, per germline. The study, taken as a whole, reports: CD8+ T cells averaged more expanded clones than CD4+. Clonal expansion among partial responders at 0.1-3.0 mg/kg ranked near the lowest.

Sequencing was performed on CD4+ or CD8+ T cells sorted from blood, taken in a trial of the OX40 agonist ivuxolimab. The chain joins TRBV28 to TRBJ1-5, with D unclear. The sequence derives from an adult with an advanced solid tumor such as melanoma, head and neck, liver or kidney cancer. CDR3 nucleotides: TGTGCCAGCAGTCTCCCGGGTCAGCCCCAGCATTTT. It translates to CASSLPGQPQHF.